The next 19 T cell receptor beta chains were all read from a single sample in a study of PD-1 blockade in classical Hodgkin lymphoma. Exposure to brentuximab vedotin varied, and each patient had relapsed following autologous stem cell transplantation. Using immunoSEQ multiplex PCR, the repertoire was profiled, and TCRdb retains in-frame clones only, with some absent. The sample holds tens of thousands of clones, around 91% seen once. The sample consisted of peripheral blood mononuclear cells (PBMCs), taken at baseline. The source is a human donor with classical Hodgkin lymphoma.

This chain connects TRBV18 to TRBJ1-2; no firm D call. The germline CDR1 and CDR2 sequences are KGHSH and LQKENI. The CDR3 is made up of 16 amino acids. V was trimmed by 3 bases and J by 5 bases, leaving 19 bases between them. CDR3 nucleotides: TGTGCCAGCTCACCTACGGCAGACCCTAGCTCATATGGCTACACCTTC. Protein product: CASSPTADPSSYGYTF.

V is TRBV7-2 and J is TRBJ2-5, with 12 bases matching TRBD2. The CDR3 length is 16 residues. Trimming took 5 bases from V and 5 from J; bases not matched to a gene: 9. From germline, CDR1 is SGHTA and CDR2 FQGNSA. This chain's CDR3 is CASSLQGLAGLETQYF. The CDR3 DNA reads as TGTGCCAGCAGCCTCCAAGGACTAGCGGGGTTGGAGACCCAGTACTTC.

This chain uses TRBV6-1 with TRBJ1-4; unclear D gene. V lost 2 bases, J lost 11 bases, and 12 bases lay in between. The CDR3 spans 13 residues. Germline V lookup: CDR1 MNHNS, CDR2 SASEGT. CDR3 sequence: CASSETAASKLFF. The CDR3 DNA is TGTGCCAGCAGTGAAACGGCCGCCTCTAAACTGTTTTTT.

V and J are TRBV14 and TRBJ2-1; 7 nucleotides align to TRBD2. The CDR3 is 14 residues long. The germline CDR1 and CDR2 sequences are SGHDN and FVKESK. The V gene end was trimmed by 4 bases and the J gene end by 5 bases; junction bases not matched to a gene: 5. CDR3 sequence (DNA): TGTGCCAGCAGCCCTAGCGGTTTTAACAATGAGCAGTTCTTC. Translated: CASSPSGFNNEQFF.

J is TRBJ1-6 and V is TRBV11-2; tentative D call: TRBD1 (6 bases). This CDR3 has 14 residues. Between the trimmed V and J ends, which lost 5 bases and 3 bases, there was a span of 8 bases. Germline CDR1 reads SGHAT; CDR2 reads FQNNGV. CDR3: CASSGGGYNSPLHF. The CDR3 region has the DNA TGTGCCAGCAGCGGAGGGGGCTATAATTCACCCCTCCACTTT.

The chain's CDR3 is CSVEGRNYGYTF. Written as DNA, the CDR3 is TGCAGCGTTGAGGGGCGGAACTATGGCTACACCTTC. V is TRBV29-1 and J is TRBJ1-2, with a possible D match to TRBD1 (5 bases). The CDR3 is made up of 12 amino acids. Per the germline V gene, CDR1 is SQVTM and CDR2 is ANQGSEA. Trimming removed 3 bases at V and 2 bases at J, with 7 bases between.

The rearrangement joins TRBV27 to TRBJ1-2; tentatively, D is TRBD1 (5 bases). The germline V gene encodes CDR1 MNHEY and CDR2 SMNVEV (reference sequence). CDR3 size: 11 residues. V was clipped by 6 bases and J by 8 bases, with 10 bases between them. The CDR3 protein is CASSQGYGYTF. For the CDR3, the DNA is TGTGCCAGCAGCCAGGGTTACGGCTACACCTTC.

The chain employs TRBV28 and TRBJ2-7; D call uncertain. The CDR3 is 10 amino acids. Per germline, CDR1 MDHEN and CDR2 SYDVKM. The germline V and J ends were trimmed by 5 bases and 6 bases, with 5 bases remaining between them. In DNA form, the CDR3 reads TGTGCCAGCAGTGATCGCGAGCAGTACTTC. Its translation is CASSDREQYF.

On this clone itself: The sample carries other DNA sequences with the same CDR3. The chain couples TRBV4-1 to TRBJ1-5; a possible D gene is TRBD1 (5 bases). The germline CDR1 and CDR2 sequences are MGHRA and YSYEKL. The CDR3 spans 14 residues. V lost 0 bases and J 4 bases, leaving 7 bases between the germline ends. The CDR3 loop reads CASSQDRGNQPQHF. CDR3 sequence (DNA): TGCGCCAGCAGCCAAGATCGGGGGAATCAGCCCCAGCATTTT.

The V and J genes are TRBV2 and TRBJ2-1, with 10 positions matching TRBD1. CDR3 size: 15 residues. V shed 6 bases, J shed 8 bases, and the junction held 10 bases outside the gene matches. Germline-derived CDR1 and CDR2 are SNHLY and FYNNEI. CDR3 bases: TGTGCCAGCAGGAAAGGGCGAGACAGGGGGCATGAGCAGTTCTTC. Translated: CASRKGRDRGHEQFF.

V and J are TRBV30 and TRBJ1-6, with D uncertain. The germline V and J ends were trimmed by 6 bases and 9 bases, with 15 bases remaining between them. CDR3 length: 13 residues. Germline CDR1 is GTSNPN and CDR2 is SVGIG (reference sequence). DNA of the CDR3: TGTGCCTGCCGTGACGGGATTATTTCACCCCTCCACTTT. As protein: CACRDGIISPLHF.

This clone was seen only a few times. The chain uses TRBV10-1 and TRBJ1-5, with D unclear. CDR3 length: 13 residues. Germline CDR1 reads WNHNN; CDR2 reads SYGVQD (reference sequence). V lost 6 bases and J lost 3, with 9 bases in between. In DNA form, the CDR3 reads TGCGCCAGCAGCCAAGAATACAATCAGCCCCAGCATTTT. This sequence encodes CASSQEYNQPQHF.

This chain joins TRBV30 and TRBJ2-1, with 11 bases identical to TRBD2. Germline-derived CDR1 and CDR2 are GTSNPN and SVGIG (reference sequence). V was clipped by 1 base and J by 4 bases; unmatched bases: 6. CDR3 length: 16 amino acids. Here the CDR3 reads CAWSGQTSGMYNEQFF. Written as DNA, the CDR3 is TGTGCCTGGAGTGGCCAGACTAGCGGGATGTACAATGAGCAGTTCTTC. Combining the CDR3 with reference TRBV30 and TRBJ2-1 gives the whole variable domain SQTIHQWPATLVQPVGSPLSLECTVEGTSNPNLYWYRQAAGRGLQLLFYSVGIGQISSEVPQNLSASRPQDRQFILSSKKLLLSDSGFYLCAWSGQTSGMYNEQFFGPGTRLTVL.

CDR3: CASSSHSRDGYTF. The CDR3 DNA follows: TGTGCCAGCAGTTCCCACTCCAGGGATGGCTACACCTTC. This rearrangement joins TRBV27 to TRBJ1-2, with D perhaps TRBD1 (5 bases). The germline gives CDR1 MNHEY, CDR2 SMNVEV (reference sequence). This CDR3 has 13 amino acids. The germline V and J ends were trimmed by 4 bases and 6 bases, with 12 bases remaining between them.

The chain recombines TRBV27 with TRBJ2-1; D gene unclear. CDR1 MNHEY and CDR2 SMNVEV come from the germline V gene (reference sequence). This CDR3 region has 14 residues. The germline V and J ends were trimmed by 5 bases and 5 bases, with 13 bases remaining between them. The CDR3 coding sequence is TGTGCCAGCAGTCCCCCCAGCTGGGACAATGAGCAGTTCTTC. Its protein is CASSPPSWDNEQFF.

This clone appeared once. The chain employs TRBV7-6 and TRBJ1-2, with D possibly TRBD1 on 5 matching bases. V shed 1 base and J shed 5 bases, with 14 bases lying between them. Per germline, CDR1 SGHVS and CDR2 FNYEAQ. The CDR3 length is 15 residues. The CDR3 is CASSLGQGPTYGYTF. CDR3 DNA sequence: TGTGCCAGCAGCTTAGGGCAGGGCCCCACTTATGGCTACACCTTC.

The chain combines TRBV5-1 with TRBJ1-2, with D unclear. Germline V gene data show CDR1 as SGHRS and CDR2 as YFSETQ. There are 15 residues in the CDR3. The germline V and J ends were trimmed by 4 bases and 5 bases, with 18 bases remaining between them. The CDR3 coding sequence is TGCGCCAGCAGCCTTACGGACCCGACCGGATATGGCTACACCTTC. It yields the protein CASSLTDPTGYGYTF.

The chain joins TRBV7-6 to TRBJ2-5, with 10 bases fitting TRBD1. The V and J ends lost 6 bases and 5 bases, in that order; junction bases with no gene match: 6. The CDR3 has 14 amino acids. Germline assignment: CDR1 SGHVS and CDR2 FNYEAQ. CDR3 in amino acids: CASSLTGGKETQYF. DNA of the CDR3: TGTGCCAGCAGTCTGACAGGGGGCAAGGAGACCCAGTACTTC.

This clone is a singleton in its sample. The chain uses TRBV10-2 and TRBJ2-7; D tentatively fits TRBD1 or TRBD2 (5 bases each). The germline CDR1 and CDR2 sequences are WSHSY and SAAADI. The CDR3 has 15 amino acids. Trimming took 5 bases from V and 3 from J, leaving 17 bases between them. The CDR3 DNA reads TGCGCCAGCAGTATTGGGGACGGGATCAACTACGAGCAGTACTTC. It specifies CASSIGDGINYEQYF.